This T cell receptor beta chain was recorded in a study of OX40 agonist ivuxolimab in advanced cancers. Study-wide points: Expanded clones tended on average to be more numerous among CD8+ T cells than CD4+. It was also the case that some nonresponders had low normalized T-cell clonal expansion. Clonal expansion was seen in CD4+ and CD8+ blood T cells by week 6 at 0.1 to 3.0 mg/kg.

With regard to this clone: Antigen unknown.

Germline V lookup: CDR1 MNHNY, CDR2 SVGAGI (reference sequence). The CDR3 is 13 residues long. V was clipped by 10 bases and J by 5 bases; unmatched bases: 10. TCRdb's table, derived via immunoSEQ multiplex PCR, lists solely in-frame clones and lacks some. The sample comprises tens of thousands of clones, about four fifths of which are singletons, and 27% rests with the top ten. The clonotype was recovered from an adult with an advanced solid tumor such as melanoma, head and neck, liver or kidney cancer. V and J are TRBV6-6 and TRBJ1-1; the match to TRBD1 covers 7 bases. Sequences were derived from CD4+ or CD8+ T cells sorted from blood, sampled in a trial of the OX40 agonist ivuxolimab. The CDR3 sequence is CATGSTGLTEAFF. The CDR3 nucleotides read TGTGCCACAGGATCGACAGGGTTGACTGAAGCTTTCTTT.